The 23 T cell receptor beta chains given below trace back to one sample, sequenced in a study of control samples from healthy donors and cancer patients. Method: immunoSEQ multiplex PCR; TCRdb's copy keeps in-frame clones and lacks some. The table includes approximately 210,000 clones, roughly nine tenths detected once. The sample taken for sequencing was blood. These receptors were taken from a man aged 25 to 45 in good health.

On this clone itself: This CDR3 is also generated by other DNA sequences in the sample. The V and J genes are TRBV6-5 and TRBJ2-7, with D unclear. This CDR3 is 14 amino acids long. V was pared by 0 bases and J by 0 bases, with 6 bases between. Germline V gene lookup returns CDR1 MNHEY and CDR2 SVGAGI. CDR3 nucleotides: TGTGCCAGCAGTTACTCTCCTAGCTCCTACGAGCAGTACTTC. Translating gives CASSYSPSSYEQYF.

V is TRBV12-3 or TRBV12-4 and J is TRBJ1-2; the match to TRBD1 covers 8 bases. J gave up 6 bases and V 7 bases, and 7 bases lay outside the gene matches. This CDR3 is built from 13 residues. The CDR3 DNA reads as TGTGCCAGCACCCCGACAGGGGAGGATGGCTACACCTTC. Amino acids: CASTPTGEDGYTF.

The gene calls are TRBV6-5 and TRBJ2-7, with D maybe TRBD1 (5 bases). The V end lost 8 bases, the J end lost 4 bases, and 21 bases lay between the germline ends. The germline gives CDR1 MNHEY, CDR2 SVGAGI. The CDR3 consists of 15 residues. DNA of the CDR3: TGTGCCAGCGCCCAGGGTATCCAGATGTCATACGAGCAGTACTTC. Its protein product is CASAQGIQMSYEQYF.

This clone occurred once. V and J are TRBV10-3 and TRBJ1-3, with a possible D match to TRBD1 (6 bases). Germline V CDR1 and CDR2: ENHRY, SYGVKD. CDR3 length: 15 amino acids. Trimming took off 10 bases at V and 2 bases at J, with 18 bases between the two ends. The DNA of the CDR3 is TGTGCCACCAGCGAGCAGGGGCTGGCTGGAAACACCATATATTTT. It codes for CATSEQGLAGNTIYF.

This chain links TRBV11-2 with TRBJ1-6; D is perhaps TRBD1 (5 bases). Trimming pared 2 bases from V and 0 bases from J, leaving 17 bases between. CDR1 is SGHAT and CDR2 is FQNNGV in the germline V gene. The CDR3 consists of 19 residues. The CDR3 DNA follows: TGTGCCAGCAGCTTAAGGTCAGGGCTGTCAAGCTCCTATAATTCACCCCTCCACTTT. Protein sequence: CASSLRSGLSSSYNSPLHF.

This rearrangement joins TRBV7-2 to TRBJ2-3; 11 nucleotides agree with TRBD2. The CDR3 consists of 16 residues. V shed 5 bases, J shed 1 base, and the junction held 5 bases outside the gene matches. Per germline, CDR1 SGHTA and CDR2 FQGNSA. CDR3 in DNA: TGTGCCAGCAGCGCTAGCGGGGGGCAAGGCACAGATACGCAGTATTTT. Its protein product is CASSASGGQGTDTQYF.

The DNA for the CDR3 is TGTGCCAGCAGAGATCAGCCACAGAAGAATAACTATGGCTACACCTTC. This translates into CASRDQPQKNNYGYTF. V usage is TRBV6-6 and J usage is TRBJ1-2; D is unresolved. V dropped 6 bases and J dropped 1 base, with 18 bases sitting between them. The CDR3 loop spans 16 amino acids. Germline values: CDR1 MNHNY, CDR2 SVGAGI (reference sequence).

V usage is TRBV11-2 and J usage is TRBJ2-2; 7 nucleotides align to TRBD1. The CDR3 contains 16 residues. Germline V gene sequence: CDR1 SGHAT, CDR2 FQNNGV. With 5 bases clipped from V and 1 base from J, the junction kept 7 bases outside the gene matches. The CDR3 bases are TGTGCCAGCAGCGAGGGGGCTATGCGGAACACCGGGGAGCTGTTTTTT. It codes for CASSEGAMRNTGELFF.

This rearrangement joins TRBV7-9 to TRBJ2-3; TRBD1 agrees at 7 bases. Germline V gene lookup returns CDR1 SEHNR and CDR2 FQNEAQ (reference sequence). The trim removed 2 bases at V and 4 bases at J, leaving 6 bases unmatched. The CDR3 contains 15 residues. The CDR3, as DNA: TGTGCCAGCAGCTTAACGACAGGGAGCGCAGATACGCAGTATTTT. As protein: CASSLTTGSADTQYF.

The CDR3 region has the DNA TGTGCCTGGGCAACCTTAATGAACACTGAAGCTTTCTTT. Amino acid sequence: CAWATLMNTEAFF. The genes are TRBV30 and TRBJ1-1; D is undetermined. The length of the CDR3 is 13 residues. Germline V gives CDR1 GTSNPN, CDR2 SVGIG (reference sequence). V was shortened by 5 bases and J by 0 bases, with 10 bases between the two germline ends.

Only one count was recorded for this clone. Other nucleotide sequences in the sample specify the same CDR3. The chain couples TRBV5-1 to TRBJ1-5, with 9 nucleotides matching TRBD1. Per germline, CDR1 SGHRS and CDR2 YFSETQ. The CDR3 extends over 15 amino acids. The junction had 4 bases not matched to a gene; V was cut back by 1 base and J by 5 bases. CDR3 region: CASSLTGGADQPQHF. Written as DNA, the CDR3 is TGCGCCAGCAGCTTGACAGGGGGCGCGGATCAGCCCCAGCATTTT.

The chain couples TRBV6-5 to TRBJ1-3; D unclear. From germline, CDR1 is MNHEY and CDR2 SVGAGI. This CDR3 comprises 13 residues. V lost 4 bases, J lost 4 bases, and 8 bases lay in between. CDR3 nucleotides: TGTGCCAGCAGTTCCATTGCGGGAAACACCATATATTTT. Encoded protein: CASSSIAGNTIYF.

The CDR3 region is CASSLGLAGGPIEADTQYF. In nucleotides, the CDR3 is TGTGCCAGCAGCCTCGGACTAGCGGGGGGGCCTATAGAAGCAGATACGCAGTATTTT. The rearrangement links TRBV7-9 to TRBJ2-3; 15 nucleotides match TRBD2. The germline CDR1 and CDR2 sequences are SEHNR and FQNEAQ (reference sequence). The V and J ends lost 5 bases and 4 bases, in that order; junction bases with no gene match: 13. This CDR3 has 19 amino acids.

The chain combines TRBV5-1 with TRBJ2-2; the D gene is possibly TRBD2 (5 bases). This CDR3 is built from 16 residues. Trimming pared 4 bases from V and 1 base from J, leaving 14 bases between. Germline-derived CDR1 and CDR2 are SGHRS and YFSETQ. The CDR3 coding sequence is TGCGCCAGCAGCGACCGGGGAGCGGTGAACACCGGGGAGCTGTTTTTT. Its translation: CASSDRGAVNTGELFF. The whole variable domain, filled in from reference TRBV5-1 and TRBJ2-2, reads KAGVTQTPRYLIKTRGQQVTLSCSPISGHRSVSWYQQTPGQGLQFLFEYFSETQRNKGNFPGRFSGRQFSNSRSEMNVSTLELGDSALYLCASSDRGAVNTGELFFGEGSRLTVL.

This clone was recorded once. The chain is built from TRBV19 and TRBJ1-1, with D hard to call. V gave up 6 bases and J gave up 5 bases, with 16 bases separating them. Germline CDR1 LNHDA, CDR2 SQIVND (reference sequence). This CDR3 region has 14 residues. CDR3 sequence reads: CASRSREPGTEAFF. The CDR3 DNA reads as TGTGCCAGTAGGAGCCGGGAGCCAGGAACTGAAGCTTTCTTT.

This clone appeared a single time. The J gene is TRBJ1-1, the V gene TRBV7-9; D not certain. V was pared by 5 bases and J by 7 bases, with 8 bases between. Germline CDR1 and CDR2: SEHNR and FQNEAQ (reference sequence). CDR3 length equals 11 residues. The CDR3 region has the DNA TGTGCCAGCAGCCAAATAGATGAAGCTTTCTTT. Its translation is CASSQIDEAFF.

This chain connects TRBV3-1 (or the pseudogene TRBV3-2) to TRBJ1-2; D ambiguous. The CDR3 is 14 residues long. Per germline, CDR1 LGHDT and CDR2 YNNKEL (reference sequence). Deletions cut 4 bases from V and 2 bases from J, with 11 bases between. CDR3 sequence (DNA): TGTGCCAGCAGCCTACTAGACGGAAACTATGGCTACACCTTC. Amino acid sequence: CASSLLDGNYGYTF.

Here the CDR3 DNA reads TGTGCCAGCAGTTTATCGGGGGGACCCCTCCACTTT. The encoded protein is CASSLSGGPLHF. V usage is TRBV27 and J usage is TRBJ1-6, with D possibly being TRBD1 (5 bases). Germline V gene sequence: CDR1 MNHEY, CDR2 SMNVEV (reference sequence). The CDR3 consists of 12 residues. The V gene lost 0 bases and the J gene lost 12 bases, with 6 bases spanning the gap.

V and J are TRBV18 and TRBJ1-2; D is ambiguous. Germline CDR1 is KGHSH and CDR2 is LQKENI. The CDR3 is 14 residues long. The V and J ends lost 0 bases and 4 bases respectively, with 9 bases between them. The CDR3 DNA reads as TGTGCCAGCTCACCACCCGGGCGGTCCTATGGCTACACCTTC. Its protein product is CASSPPGRSYGYTF.

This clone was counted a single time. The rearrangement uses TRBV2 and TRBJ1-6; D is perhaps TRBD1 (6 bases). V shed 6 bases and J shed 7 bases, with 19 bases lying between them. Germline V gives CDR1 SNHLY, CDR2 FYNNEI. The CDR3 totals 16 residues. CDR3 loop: CASSGAAGVKNSPLHF. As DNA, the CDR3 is TGTGCCAGCAGCGGCGCGGCAGGGGTGAAAAATTCACCCCTCCACTTT.

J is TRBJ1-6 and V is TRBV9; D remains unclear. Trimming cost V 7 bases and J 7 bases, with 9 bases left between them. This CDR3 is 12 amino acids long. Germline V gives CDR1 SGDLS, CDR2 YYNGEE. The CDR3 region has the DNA TGTGCCAGCGGTTCTCTAAATTCACCCCTCCACTTT. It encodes CASGSLNSPLHF.

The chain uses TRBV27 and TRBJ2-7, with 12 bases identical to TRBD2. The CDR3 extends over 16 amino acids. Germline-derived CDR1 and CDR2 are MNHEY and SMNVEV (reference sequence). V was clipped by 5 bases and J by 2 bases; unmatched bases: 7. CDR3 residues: CASSPRTSGVTYEQYF. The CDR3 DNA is TGTGCCAGCAGTCCGAGGACTAGCGGGGTAACCTACGAGCAGTACTTC.

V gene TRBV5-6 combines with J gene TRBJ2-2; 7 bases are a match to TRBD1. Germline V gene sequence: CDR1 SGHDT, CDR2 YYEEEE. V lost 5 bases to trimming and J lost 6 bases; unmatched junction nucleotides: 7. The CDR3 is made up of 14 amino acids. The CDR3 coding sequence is TGTGCCAGCAGACGACAGGGATCTCCCGGGGAGCTGTTTTTT. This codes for CASRRQGSPGELFF.